These T cell receptor beta chains were read from a single sample in a study of PD-1 blockade in classical Hodgkin lymphoma. The method was immunoSEQ multiplex PCR; TCRdb's version includes in-frame clones alone and lacks a portion of them. The sample lists approximately 52,000 clones, around nine tenths seen once, with approximately 6.8% in the top ten. The sample here was peripheral blood mononuclear cells (PBMCs), taken before the fourth cycle of nivolumab. These receptors were taken from a human donor with classical Hodgkin lymphoma. The CDR3 runs from the conserved cysteine through the conserved F or W. Fields, in order: clone size, D gene, J gene, V gene, CDR3 protein, CDR3 DNA. The D gene is left open where the match is weak. Where a row states a size, it is once, few, many or the class of an expanded clone; other rows omit it.

>-|-|TRBJ2-3|TRBV7-2
CASSLDTDTQYF
TGTGCCAGCAGCTTAGATACAGATACGCAGTATTTT
>-|-|TRBJ2-7|TRBV11-3
CASSAGSSTYEQYF
TGTGCCAGCAGTGCGGGGTCGTCGACCTACGAGCAGTACTTC
>once|-|TRBJ2-7|TRBV4-2
CASSQEWQPPYEQYF
TGTGCCAGCAGCCAAGAATGGCAGCCCCCCTACGAGCAGTACTTC
>-|-|TRBJ2-1|TRBV18
CASSPPSGTRTYNEQFF
TGTGCCAGCTCACCACCGTCCGGGACACGAACCTACAATGAGCAGTTCTTC
>-|-|TRBJ2-3|TRBV29-1
CSVEGLGAGTQYF
TGCAGCGTTGAGGGTCTGGGCGCAGGTACGCAGTATTTT
>-|TRBD2|TRBJ2-5|TRBV5-1
CASSLEAGGPLTQYF
TGCGCCAGCAGCTTGGAGGCGGGAGGGCCCTTAACCCAGTACTTC
>-|-|TRBJ1-2|TRBV5-1
CASSLSGAQGYTF
TGCGCCAGCAGCTTGTCCGGGGCGCAGGGCTACACCTTC
>-|TRBD2|TRBJ2-3|TRBV5-1
CASSPGLAGLIDTQYF
TGCGCCAGCAGCCCGGGACTAGCGGGGCTCATAGATACGCAGTATTTT
>-|-|TRBJ1-2|TRBV28
CASSLSGNHPVYGYTF
TGTGCCAGCAGTTTATCAGGCAATCACCCGGTCTATGGCTACACCTTC
>-|TRBD2|TRBJ2-1|TRBV4-3
CASSHLPGTKYNEQFF
TGCGCCAGCAGCCATTTACCCGGGACTAAGTACAATGAGCAGTTCTTC
>-|-|TRBJ2-6|TRBV28
CASRPTASGANVLTF
TGTGCCAGCAGACCAACAGCGTCAGGGGCCAACGTCCTGACTTTC
>-|-|TRBJ1-1|TRBV27
CASSLSPLMNTEAFF
TGTGCCAGCAGTTTATCCCCCCTTATGAACACTGAAGCTTTCTTT
>few|-|TRBJ1-2|TRBV5-5
CASSLAVLGGYTF
TGTGCCAGCAGCTTGGCCGTTCTCGGTGGCTACACCTTC
>few|TRBD2|TRBJ2-4|TRBV7-2
CASSSSSGRNLAKNIQYF
TGTGCCAGCAGCTCGTCTAGCGGGAGGAATTTAGCCAAAAACATTCAGTACTTC
>-|-|TRBJ1-1|TRBV9
CASSVVVDTEAFF
TGTGCCAGCAGCGTAGTCGTGGACACTGAAGCTTTCTTT
>-|-|TRBJ1-1|TRBV19
CASRNSAFTEAFF
TGTGCCAGTAGGAACAGCGCCTTTACTGAAGCTTTCTTT
>-|-|TRBJ1-3|TRBV7-9
CASSSPGVFGNTIYF
TGTGCCAGCAGCTCTCCAGGGGTTTTTGGAAACACCATATATTTT
>-|TRBD2|TRBJ2-3|TRBV18
CASSRAGTYTDTQYF
TGTGCCAGCTCTCGAGCGGGGACTTACACAGATACGCAGTATTTT
>-|-|TRBJ2-1|TRBV6-6
CASSYPTNSANEQFF
TGTGCCAGCAGTTACCCAACAAACTCGGCCAATGAGCAGTTCTTC
>-|TRBD2|TRBJ2-3|TRBV29-1
CSVGPGLAMDTQYF
TGCAGCGTTGGCCCCGGACTAGCGATGGATACGCAGTATTTT
>-|TRBD1|TRBJ2-7|TRBV6-1
CASKGQPSSYEQYF
TGTGCCAGTAAGGGACAGCCGAGCTCCTACGAGCAGTACTTC
>-|TRBD1|TRBJ1-2|TRBV28
CASIGQGLNYGYTF
TGTGCCAGCATAGGACAGGGGCTAAACTATGGCTACACCTTC
>once|-|TRBJ2-5|TRBV6-6
CASRGHPQETQYF
TGTGCCAGCAGGGGACACCCGCAAGAGACCCAGTACTTC
>-|TRBD2|TRBJ2-2|TRBV2
CASSGGNTGELFF
TGTGCCAGTTCGGGGGGAAACACCGGGGAGCTGTTTTTT
>once|-|TRBJ2-6|TRBV28
CASSFAGSGANVLTF
TGTGCCAGCAGTTTCGCAGGGTCTGGGGCCAACGTCCTGACTTTC
>-|-|TRBJ1-1|TRBV5-5
CASSFPGATEAFF
TGTGCCAGCAGCTTTCCAGGGGCCACTGAAGCTTTCTTT
>-|-|TRBJ2-3|TRBV2
CASNGRGLDTQYF
TGTGCCAGCAATGGCAGGGGATTAGATACGCAGTATTTT
>once|TRBD2|TRBJ2-2|TRBV19
CASYPGGGHTGELFF
TGTGCCAGCTACCCCGGGGGGGGACACACCGGGGAGCTGTTTTTT
>-|TRBD1|TRBJ1-4|TRBV5-7
CASSYITTGGCEKLFF
TGTGCCAGCAGCTACATTACTACAGGGGGCTGCGAAAAACTGTTTTTT
>-|-|TRBJ1-4|TRBV4-3
CASSQERTAAGDEKLFF
TGCGCCAGCAGCCAAGAAAGGACAGCAGCCGGAGATGAAAAACTGTTTTTT
>-|-|TRBJ2-3|TRBV9
CASSVADFTDTQYF
TGTGCCAGCAGCGTAGCCGACTTCACAGATACGCAGTATTTT